What follows describes a single T cell receptor beta chain. A read error may account for a junction end that differs from germline. The sample comes from a study of immune characterization of retroperitoneal liposarcoma. MiXCR was run by TCRdb on the PCR reads, yielding one entry per CDR3 protein. The sample has 8,500 to 11,000 distinct CDR3 sequences; around a quarter are singletons. The sample taken for sequencing was tumor tissue. The TCR comes from a female donor with retroperitoneal liposarcoma.

The CDR3 reads CASSFRGYSYNEQFF. The CDR3 nucleotides read TGTGCCAGCAGCTTTCGGGGCTACTCCTACAATGAGCAGTTCTTC. The chain couples TRBV5-3 to TRBJ2-1; either TRBD1 or TRBD2 may fit D (5 bases each). TRBV5-3 falls under the ORF class, with uncertain function. This CDR3 spans 15 amino acids.